This T cell receptor beta chain emerged from a study of cytomegalovirus exposure and HLA in healthy donors. PCR used 60 Vbeta primers and 13 Jbeta primers. Profiling relied on immunoSEQ multiplex PCR, and the TCRdb table lists in-frame clones only, not all of them. Here the sample spans under 170,000 clones, 75% to 85% being singletons. The CDR3 extends over 14 amino acids. Germline lookup yields CDR1 MNHEY and CDR2 SMNVEV (reference sequence). The ends lost 5 bases at V and 4 bases at J; junction bases unmatched: 4. The sequencing input was PBMCs. This TCR came from a human donor in good health. The chain is built from TRBV27 and TRBJ2-3, with 9 bases fitting TRBD1. DNA for the CDR3: TGTGCCAGCAGTGCCCGACAGGGGGCAGATACGCAGTATTTT. This sequence encodes CASSARQGADTQYF.